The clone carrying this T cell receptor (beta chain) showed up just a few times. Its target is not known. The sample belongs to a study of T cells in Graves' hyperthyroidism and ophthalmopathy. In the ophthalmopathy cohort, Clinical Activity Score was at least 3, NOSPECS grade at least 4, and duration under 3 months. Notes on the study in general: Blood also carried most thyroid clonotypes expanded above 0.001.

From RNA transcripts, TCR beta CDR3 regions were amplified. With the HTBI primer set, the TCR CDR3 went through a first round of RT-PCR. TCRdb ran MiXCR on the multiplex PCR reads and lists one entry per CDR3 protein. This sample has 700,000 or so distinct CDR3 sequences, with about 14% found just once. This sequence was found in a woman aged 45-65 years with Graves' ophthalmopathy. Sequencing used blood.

The CDR3 sequence is CATRAGSGAPSGANVLTF. The CDR3 region has the DNA TGTGCCACCAGGGCGGGGTCAGGGGCGCCCTCTGGGGCCAACGTCCTGACTTTC. V is TRBV24-1 and J is TRBJ2-6; either TRBD1 or TRBD2 may fit D (6 bases each). The V end was cut by 7 bases, the J end by 0 bases, with 18 bases between. CDR3 length: 18 amino acids. The germline gives CDR1 KGHDR, CDR2 SFDVKD.